The clone carrying this T cell receptor beta chain turned up a few times. The sample has other DNA sequences that encode this CDR3 too. The data were produced by immunoSEQ multiplex PCR, yet TCRdb's version contains in-frame clones alone and is incomplete. The repertoire holds 250,000 to 300,000 clones, about nine tenths seen once, with less than 3% in the top ten. This entry belongs to a study of blood T cell repertoires in COVID-19. Study in general: Acute and convalescent COVID-19 specimens originated in the United States, Italy and Spain. T cells, B-cell-depleted T cells, or PBMCs supplied cDNA or gDNA.

CDR1 is SEHNR and CDR2 is FQNEAQ in the germline V gene (reference sequence). This CDR3 is 13 amino acids long. V trimming: 5 bases; J trimming: 5 bases; junction bases outside the gene matches: 5. The chain couples TRBV7-9 to TRBJ1-2; TRBD1 aligns across 7 bases. The TCR sequence derives from a woman aged 30 to 39 with active or convalescent COVID-19. Sequences were obtained from peripheral blood. CDR3: CASSPGTAYGYTF. The CDR3 coding sequence is TGTGCCAGCAGCCCCGGGACAGCGTATGGCTACACCTTC. Using reference TRBV7-9 and TRBJ1-2 for the parts outside the CDR3, the full variable domain is DTGVSQNPRHKITKRGQNVTFRCDPISEHNRLYWYRQTLGQGPEFLTYFQNEAQLEKSRLLSDRFSAERPKGSFSTLEIQRTEQGDSAMYLCASSPGTAYGYTFGSGTRLTVV.